This T cell receptor (beta chain) was identified in a study of vaccination effects on CD4 cells after COVID-19. This clone was seen only once. What it recognizes is unknown. The culture ran for 10 days, and then CD4+ T cells were isolated. Participants got two doses of BNT162b2 or mRNA-1273 vaccine. A half-medium replacement with IL-2 medium was carried out on days 3 and 7. Profiled with immunoSEQ multiplex PCR; TCRdb holds only in-frame clones, not every one. The repertoire has around 47,000 clones, approximately 72% of them found once; the top ten carry 8.5% to 10%. V lost 1 base and J 1 base, leaving 12 bases between the germline ends. The CDR3 has 15 residues. Per germline, CDR1 SGHDT and CDR2 YYEEEE.

J is TRBJ2-7 and V is TRBV5-6; D might be TRBD2 (6 bases). The sequence was obtained from a human donor who received a COVID-19 vaccine. The sequences come from CD4+ T cells from PBMCs cultured without peptide, collected after COVID-19 vaccination. The CDR3 nucleotides read TGTGCCAGCAGCTTGAGGTTCGGGGGATCCTACGAGCAGTACTTC. Its translation: CASSLRFGGSYEQYF.